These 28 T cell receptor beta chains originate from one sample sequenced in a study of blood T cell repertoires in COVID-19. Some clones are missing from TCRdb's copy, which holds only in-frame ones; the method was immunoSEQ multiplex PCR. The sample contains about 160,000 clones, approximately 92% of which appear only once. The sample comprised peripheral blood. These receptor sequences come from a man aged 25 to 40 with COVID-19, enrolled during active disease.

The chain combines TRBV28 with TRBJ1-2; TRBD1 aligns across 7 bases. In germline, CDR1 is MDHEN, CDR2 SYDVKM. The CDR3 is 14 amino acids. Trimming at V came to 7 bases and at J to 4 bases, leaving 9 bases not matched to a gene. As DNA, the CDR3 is TGTGCCAGCACCCTAGGGGGCAGGGGCTATGGCTACACCTTC. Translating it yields CASTLGGRGYGYTF.

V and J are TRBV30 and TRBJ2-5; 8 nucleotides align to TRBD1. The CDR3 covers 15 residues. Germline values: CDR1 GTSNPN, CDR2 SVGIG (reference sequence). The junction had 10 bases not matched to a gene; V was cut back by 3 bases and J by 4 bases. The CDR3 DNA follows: TGTGCCTGGAGCCTTCAGGGGGCAGGGGGAGAGACCCAGTACTTC. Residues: CAWSLQGAGGETQYF. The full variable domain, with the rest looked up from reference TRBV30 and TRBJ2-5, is SQTIHQWPATLVQPVGSPLSLECTVEGTSNPNLYWYRQAAGRGLQLLFYSVGIGQISSEVPQNLSASRPQDRQFILSSKKLLLSDSGFYLCAWSLQGAGGETQYFGPGTRLLVL.

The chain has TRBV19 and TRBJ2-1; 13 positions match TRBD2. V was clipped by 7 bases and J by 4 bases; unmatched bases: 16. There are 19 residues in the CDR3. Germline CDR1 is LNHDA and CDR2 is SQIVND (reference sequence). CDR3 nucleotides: TGTGCCAGTAACCGGGGACTAGCGGGATCTTCTAAGTCTTACAATGAGCAGTTCTTC. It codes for CASNRGLAGSSKSYNEQFF.

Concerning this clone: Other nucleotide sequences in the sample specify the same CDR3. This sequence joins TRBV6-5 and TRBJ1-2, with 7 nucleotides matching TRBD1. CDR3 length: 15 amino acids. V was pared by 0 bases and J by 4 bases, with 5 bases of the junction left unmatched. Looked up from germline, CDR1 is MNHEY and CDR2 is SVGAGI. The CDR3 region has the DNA TGTGCCAGCAGTTACTCGGGGCAGGGGGGCTATGGCTACACCTTC. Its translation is CASSYSGQGGYGYTF.

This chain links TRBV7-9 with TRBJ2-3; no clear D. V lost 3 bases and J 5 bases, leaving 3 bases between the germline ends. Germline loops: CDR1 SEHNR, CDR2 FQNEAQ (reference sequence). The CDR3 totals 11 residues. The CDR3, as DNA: TGTGCCAGCAGCTTCGGAGATACGCAGTATTTT. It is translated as CASSFGDTQYF.

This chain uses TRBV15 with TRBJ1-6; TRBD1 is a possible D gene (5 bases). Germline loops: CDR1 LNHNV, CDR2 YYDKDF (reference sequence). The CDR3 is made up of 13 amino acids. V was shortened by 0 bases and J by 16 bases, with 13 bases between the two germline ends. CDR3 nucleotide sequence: TGTGCCACCAGCAGAGATCAAGGGGCCACTCTCCACTTT. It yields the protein CATSRDQGATLHF.

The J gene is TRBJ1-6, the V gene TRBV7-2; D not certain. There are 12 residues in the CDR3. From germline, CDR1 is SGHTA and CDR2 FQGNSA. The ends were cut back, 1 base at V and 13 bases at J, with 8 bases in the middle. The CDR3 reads CASSLESGPLHF. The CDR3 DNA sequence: TGTGCCAGCAGCTTAGAGTCAGGTCCCCTCCACTTT. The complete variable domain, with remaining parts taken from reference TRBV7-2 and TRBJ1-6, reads GAGVSQSPSNKVTEKGKDVELRCDPISGHTALYWYRQSLGQGLEFLIYFQGNSAPDKSGLPSDRFSAERTGGSVSTLTIQRTQQEDSAVYLCASSLESGPLHFGNGTRLTVT.

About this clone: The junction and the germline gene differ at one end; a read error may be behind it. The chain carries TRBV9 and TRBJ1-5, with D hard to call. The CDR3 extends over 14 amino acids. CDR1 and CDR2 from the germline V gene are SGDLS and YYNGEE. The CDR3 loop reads CASSAEGINQPQHF. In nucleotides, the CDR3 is TGTGCCAGCAGCGCCGAGGGTATCAATCAGCCCCAACATTTT.

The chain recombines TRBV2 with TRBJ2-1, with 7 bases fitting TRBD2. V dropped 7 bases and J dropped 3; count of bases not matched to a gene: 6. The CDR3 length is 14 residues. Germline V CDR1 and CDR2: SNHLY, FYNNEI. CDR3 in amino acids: CASTWDYDYNEQFF. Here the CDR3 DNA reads TGTGCCAGCACATGGGACTACGACTACAATGAGCAGTTCTTC.

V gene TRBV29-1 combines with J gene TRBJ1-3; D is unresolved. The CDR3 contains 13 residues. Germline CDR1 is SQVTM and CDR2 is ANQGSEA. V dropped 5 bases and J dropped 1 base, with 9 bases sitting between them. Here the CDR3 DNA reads TGCAGCGTTTCTCTCGGGTCTGGAAACACCATATATTTT. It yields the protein CSVSLGSGNTIYF.

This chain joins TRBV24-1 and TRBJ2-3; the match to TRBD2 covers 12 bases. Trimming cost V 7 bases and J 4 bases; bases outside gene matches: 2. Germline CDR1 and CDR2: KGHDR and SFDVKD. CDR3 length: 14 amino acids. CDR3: CATRTSGSADTQYF. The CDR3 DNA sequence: TGTGCCACCAGGACTAGCGGGAGCGCAGATACGCAGTATTTT.

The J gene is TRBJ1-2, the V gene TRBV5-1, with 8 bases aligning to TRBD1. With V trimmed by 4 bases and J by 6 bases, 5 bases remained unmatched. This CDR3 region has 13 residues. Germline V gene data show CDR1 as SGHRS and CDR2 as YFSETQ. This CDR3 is CASSSGQGDGYTF. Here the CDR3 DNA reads TGCGCCAGCAGCAGTGGACAGGGCGATGGCTACACCTTC.

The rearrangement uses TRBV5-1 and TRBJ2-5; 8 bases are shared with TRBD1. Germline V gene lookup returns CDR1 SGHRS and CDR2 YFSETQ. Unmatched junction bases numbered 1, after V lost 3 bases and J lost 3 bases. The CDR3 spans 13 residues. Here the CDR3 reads CASSSDREETQYF. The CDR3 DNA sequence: TGCGCCAGCAGCTCGGACAGGGAAGAGACCCAGTACTTC.

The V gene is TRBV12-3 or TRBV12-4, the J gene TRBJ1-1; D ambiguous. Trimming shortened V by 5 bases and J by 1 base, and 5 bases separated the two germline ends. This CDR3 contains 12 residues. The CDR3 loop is CASSPSNTEAFF. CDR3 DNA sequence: TGTGCCAGCAGTCCCTCGAACACTGAAGCTTTCTTT.

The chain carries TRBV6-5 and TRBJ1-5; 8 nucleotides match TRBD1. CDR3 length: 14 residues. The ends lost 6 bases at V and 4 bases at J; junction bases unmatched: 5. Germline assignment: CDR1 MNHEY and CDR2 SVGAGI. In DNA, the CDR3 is TGTGCCAGCAGGGGGACAGGTCTAAATCAGCCCCAGCATTTT. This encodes CASRGTGLNQPQHF.

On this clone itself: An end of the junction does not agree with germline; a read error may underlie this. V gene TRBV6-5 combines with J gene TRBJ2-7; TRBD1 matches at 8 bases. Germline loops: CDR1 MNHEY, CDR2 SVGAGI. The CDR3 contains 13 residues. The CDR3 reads CASSYTPGTGSPF. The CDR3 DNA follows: TGTGCCAGCAGTTACACTCCTGGGACAGGTTCCCCTTTC.

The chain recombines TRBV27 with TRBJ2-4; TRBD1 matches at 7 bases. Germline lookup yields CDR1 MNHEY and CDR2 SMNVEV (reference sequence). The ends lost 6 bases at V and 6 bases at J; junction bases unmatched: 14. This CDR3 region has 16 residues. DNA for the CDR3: TGTGCCAGCAGCTACCCGTTACAGGGGTGGGCAAACATTCAGTACTTC. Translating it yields CASSYPLQGWANIQYF.

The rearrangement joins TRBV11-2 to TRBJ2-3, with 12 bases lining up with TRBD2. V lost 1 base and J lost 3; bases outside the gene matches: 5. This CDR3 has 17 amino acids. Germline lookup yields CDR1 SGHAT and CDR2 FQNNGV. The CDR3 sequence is CASSLALLAGGTDTQYF. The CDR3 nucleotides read TGTGCCAGCAGCTTAGCCCTCCTAGCGGGGGGGACAGATACGCAGTATTTT.

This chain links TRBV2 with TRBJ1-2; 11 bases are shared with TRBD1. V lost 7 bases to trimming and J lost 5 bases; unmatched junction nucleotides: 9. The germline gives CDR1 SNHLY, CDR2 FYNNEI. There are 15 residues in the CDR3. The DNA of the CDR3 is TGTGCCAGCACCCAGGACAGGGGGCAAGAATATGGCTACACCTTC. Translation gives CASTQDRGQEYGYTF.

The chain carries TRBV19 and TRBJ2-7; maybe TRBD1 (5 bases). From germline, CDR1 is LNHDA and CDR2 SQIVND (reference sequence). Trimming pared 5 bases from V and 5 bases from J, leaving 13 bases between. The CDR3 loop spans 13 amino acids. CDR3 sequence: CASSSGRMNEQYF. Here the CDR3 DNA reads TGTGCCAGTAGTTCAGGGCGGATGAACGAGCAGTACTTC.

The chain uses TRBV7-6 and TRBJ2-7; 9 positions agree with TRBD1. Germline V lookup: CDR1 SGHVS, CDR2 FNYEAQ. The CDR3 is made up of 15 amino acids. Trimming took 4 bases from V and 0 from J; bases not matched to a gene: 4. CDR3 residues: CASSSQGASSYEQYF. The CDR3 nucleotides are TGTGCCAGCAGCTCACAGGGGGCGAGCTCCTACGAGCAGTACTTC.

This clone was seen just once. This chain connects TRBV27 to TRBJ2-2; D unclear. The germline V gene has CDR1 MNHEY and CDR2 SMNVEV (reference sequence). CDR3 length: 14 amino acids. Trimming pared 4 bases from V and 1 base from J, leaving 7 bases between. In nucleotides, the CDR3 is TGTGCCAGCAGTTCGGTGCGGAACACCGGGGAGCTGTTTTTT. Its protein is CASSSVRNTGELFF.

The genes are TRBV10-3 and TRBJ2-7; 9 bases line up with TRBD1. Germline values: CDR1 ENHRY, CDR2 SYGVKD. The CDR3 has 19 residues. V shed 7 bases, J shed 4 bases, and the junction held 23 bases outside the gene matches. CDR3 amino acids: CAITLMGDREGPPLYEQYF. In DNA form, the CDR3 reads TGTGCCATCACCCTAATGGGGGACAGGGAGGGGCCCCCCTTATACGAGCAGTACTTC.

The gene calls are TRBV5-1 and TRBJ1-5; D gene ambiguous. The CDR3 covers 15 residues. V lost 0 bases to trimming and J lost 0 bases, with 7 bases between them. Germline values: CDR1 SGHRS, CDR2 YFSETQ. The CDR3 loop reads CASSLGAVSNQPQHF. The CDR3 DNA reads TGCGCCAGCAGCTTGGGGGCAGTTAGCAATCAGCCCCAGCATTTT.

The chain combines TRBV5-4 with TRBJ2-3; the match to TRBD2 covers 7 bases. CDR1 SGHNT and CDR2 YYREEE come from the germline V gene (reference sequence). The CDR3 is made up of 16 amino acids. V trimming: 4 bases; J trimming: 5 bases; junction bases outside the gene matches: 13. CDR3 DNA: TGTGCCAGCAGCCCACCGGCGGGAGCAGTTGGAGATACGCAGTATTTT. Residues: CASSPPAGAVGDTQYF.

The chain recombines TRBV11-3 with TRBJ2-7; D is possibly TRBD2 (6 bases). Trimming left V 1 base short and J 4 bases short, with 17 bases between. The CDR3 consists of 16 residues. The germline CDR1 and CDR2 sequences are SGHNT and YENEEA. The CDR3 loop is CASSLGGGAALYEQYF. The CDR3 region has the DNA TGTGCCAGCAGCTTAGGTGGCGGGGCAGCTTTATACGAGCAGTACTTC. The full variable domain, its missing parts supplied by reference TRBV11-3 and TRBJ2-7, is EAGVVQSPRYKIIEKKQPVAFWCNPISGHNTLYWYLQNLGQGPELLIRYENEEAVDDSQLPKDRFSAERLKGVDSTLKIQPAELGDSAVYLCASSLGGGAALYEQYFGPGTRLTVT.

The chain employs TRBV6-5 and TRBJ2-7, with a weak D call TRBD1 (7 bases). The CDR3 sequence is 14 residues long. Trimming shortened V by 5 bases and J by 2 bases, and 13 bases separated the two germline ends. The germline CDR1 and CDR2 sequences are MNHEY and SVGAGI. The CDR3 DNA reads TGTGCCAGCAGTCAGGGGGACTTTGCCTACGAGCAGTACTTC. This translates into CASSQGDFAYEQYF.

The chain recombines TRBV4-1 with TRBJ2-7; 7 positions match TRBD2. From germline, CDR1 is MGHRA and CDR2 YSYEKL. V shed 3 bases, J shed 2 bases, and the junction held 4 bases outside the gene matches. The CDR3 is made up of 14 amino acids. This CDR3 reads CASSQNREAYEQYF. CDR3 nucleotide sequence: TGCGCCAGCAGCCAGAATCGGGAGGCCTACGAGCAGTACTTC.